What follows is one T cell receptor (beta chain) and its context. CDR1 is SGHVS, CDR2 FQNEAQ, per germline. The CDR3 is 15 residues long. V was clipped by 0 bases and J by 4 bases, with 12 bases between them. Using immunoSEQ multiplex PCR, the repertoire was profiled, and TCRdb retains in-frame clones only, with some absent. The sample consists of hundreds of thousands of clones, about 90% of them appearing once. The record originates from a study of blood T cell repertoires in COVID-19. The receptor was derived from a young woman with COVID-19, enrolled during active disease. The chain links TRBV7-8 to TRBJ1-1; no firm D call. Sequenced sample: peripheral blood. The CDR3 loop is CASSLAQDRTTEAFF. CDR3 in DNA: TGTGCCAGCAGCTTAGCTCAGGATAGAACCACTGAAGCTTTCTTT.